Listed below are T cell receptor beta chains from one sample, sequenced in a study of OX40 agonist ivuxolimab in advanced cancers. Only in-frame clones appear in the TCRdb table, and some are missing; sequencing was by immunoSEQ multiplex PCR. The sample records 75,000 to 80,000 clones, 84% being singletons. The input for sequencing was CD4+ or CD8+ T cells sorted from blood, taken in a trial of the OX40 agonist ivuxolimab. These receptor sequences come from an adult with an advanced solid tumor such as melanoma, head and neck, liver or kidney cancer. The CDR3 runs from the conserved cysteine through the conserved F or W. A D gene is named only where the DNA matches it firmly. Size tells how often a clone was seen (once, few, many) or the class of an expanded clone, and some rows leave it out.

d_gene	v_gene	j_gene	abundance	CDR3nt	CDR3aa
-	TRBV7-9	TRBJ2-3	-	TGTGCCAGCAGCCTCGACAGCCCCACCACAGATACGCAGTATTTT	CASSLDSPTTDTQYF
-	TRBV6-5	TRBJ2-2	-	TGTGCCAGCAGTTACTCGTTGGCGGAAACCGGGGAGCTGTTTTTT	CASSYSLAETGELFF
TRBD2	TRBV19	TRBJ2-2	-	TGTGCCAGTCTCTCCGGGGGGAGGGGCACCGGGGAGCTGTTTTTT	CASLSGGRGTGELFF
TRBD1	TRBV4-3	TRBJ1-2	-	TGCGCCAGCAGCCCCCTACCGGGACAGGGGCTCTATGGCTACACCTTC	CASSPLPGQGLYGYTF
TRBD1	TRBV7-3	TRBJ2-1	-	TGTGCCAGCAGCTTAAGGGACAGGGACCCCTACAATGAGCAGTTCTTC	CASSLRDRDPYNEQFF
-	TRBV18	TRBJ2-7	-	TGTGCCAGCTCACCAGAGAACGAGCAGTACTTC	CASSPENEQYF
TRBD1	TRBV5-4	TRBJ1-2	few	TGTGCCAGCAGCCGGACAGGGGCTTCGGGCTACACCTTC	CASSRTGASGYTF
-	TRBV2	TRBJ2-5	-	TGTGCCAGCAGTGAATCGGCAGGGAAAGAGACCCAGTACTTC	CASSESAGKETQYF
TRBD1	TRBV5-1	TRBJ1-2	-	TGCGCCAGCAGCCTCCTGACAGGGGGCGTCTATGGCTACACCTTC	CASSLLTGGVYGYTF
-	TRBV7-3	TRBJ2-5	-	TGTGCCAGCAGCTTGACAGTTCAAGAGACCCAGTACTTC	CASSLTVQETQYF
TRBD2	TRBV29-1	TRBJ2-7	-	TGCAGCGTTGTAGTTAGCGGGACTGGAGACGAGCAGTACTTC	CSVVVSGTGDEQYF
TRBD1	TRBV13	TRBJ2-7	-	TGTGCCAGCAGCTTAGTTTCCCGGGACAGCTCCTACGAGCAGTACTTC	CASSLVSRDSSYEQYF
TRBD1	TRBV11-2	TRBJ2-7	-	TGTGCCAGCAGCTTAGCGGGGACAGAGCCATACGAGCAGTACTTC	CASSLAGTEPYEQYF
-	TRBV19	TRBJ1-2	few	TGTGCCAGTAGTATTTACGGTGGCAGTAGTTCGATTAACTATGGCTACACCTTC	CASSIYGGSSSINYGYTF
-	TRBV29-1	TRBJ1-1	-	TGCAGCGTTGTAAGGGCCGAAACTGAAGCTTTCTTT	CSVVRAETEAFF
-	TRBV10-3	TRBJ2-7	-	TGTGCCATCAGGGACGGGGGACAGCTCTACGAGCAGTACTTC	CAIRDGGQLYEQYF
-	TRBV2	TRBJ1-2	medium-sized	TGTGCCAGCACTTGGGGGAACTATGGCTACACCTTC	CASTWGNYGYTF
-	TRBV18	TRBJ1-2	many	TGTGCCAGCTCACCTGAGACAGGAGGGCCCTCCAACTATGGCTACACCTTC	CASSPETGGPSNYGYTF
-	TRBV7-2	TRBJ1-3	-	TGTGCCAGCAGCTTGATGGGCACCATATATTTT	CASSLMGTIYF
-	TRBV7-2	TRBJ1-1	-	TGTGCCAGCAGGTTGAGAGGTGAAGCTTTCTTT	CASRLRGEAFF
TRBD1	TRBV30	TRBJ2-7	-	TGTGCCTGGAGTCGGGACAGGGGTCACGAGCAGTACTTC	CAWSRDRGHEQYF
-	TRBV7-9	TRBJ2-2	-	TGTGCCAGCAGCTATGTCCTTACGACGATCACCGGGGAGCTGTTTTTT	CASSYVLTTITGELFF
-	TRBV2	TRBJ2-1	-	TGTGCCAGCAGTGAACGGCGCGTTGAGCAGTTCTTC	CASSERRVEQFF
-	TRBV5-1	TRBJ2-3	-	TGCGCCAGCAGCCTTGATACAGATACGCAGTATTTT	CASSLDTDTQYF
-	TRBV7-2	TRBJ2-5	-	TGTGCCAGCAGCTTAGATCGGGCCGTGGAGACCCAGTACTTC	CASSLDRAVETQYF
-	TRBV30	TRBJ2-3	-	TGTGCCTGGAGTGGTGGGGTGAAAACAGATACGCAGTATTTT	CAWSGGVKTDTQYF
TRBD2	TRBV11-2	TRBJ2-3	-	TGTGCCAGCAGCTTAAGAAAAGCGGGAGCTAGCCCAGATACGCAGTATTTT	CASSLRKAGASPDTQYF
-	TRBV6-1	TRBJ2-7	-	TGTGCCAGCCCAGGAGGGGGGAGTGCCCACAACGAGCAGTACTTC	CASPGGGSAHNEQYF
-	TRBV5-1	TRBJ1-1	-	TGCGCCAGCAGCCTGAACATTGGGCGCCAAGCTTTCTTT	CASSLNIGRQAFF
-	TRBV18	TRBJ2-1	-	TGTGCCAGCTCACCCCTAGCAGACAGAACGATCTACAATGAGCAGTTCTTC	CASSPLADRTIYNEQFF
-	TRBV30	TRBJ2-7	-	TGTGCCTGGAGTAGAGGGCTGACCTACGAGCAGTACTTC	CAWSRGLTYEQYF
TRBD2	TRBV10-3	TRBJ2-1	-	TGTGCCATCAGTGAACCGCGGCGTCGGGCGGGAGTGGATGAGCAGTTCTTC	CAISEPRRRAGVDEQFF
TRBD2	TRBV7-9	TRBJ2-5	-	TGTGCCAGCAGCTTCAGGACTAGCCAAGAGACCCAGTACTTC	CASSFRTSQETQYF
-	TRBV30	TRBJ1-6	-	TGTGCCTGGAGTTCAGTGAATTCACCCCTCCACTTT	CAWSSVNSPLHF
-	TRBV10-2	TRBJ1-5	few	TGCGCCAGCAGTGGGACAGCGGTGGGGTTTGATCAGCCCCAGCATTTT	CASSGTAVGFDQPQHF
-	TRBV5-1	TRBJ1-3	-	TGCGCCAGCGGAACAGGGTCTGGAAACACCATATATTTT	CASGTGSGNTIYF
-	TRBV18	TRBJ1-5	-	TGTGCCAGCTCACCACCTACAGCCCATAGCAATCAGCCCCAGCATTTT	CASSPPTAHSNQPQHF
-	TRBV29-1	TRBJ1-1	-	TGCAGCGTTGAAAGGCGGATGAACACTGAAGCTTTCTTT	CSVERRMNTEAFF
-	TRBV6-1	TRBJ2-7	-	TGTGCCAGCAGTGAAGGGGGGGATACTGTCTACGAGCAGTACTTC	CASSEGGDTVYEQYF
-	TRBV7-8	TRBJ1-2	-	TGTGCCAGCAGCTTAACCGGGACCTTAAACTATGGCTACACCTTC	CASSLTGTLNYGYTF
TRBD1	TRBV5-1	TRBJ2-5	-	TGCGCCAGCAGCCCGGACAGGGATGTAGAGACCCAGTACTTC	CASSPDRDVETQYF
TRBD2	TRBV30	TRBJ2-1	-	TGTGCCTGGAGTGTATGGGGGGGCAATGAGCAGTTCTTC	CAWSVWGGNEQFF
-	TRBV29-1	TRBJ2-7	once	TGCAGCGTTGAAAACGACGGATACGAGCAGTACTTC	CSVENDGYEQYF
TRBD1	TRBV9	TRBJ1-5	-	TGTGCCAGCAGCGTAGATACAGGGGGCCATCAGCCCCAGCATTTT	CASSVDTGGHQPQHF
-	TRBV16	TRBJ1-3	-	TGTGCCAGCAGCCAATCAGCGGGGGTCGGAAACACCATATATTTT	CASSQSAGVGNTIYF